This T cell receptor (beta chain) was sequenced in a study of blood T cell repertoires in COVID-19. About the research overall: PBMCs, B-cell-depleted T cells, or T cells provided the cDNA or gDNA that made up the material.

Seattle patients were enrolled during active infection and followed longitudinally. Sequencing was performed with immunoSEQ multiplex PCR; in TCRdb, only in-frame clones are kept and a portion is missing. The sample consists of about 480,000 clones, less than 90% of them appearing once. The source is a woman in her forties or fifties with COVID-19, enrolled during active disease. The sample consisted of peripheral blood.

In DNA, the CDR3 is TGCGCCAGCAGTGATTTAGCGGGGGGGATCACAGATACGCAGTATTTT. This translates into CASSDLAGGITDTQYF. The gene calls are TRBV10-2 and TRBJ2-3; 11 bases line up with TRBD2. J was trimmed by 2 bases and V by 3 bases; bases with no gene match: 4. CDR1 WSHSY and CDR2 SAAADI come from the germline V gene. This CDR3 has 16 residues.